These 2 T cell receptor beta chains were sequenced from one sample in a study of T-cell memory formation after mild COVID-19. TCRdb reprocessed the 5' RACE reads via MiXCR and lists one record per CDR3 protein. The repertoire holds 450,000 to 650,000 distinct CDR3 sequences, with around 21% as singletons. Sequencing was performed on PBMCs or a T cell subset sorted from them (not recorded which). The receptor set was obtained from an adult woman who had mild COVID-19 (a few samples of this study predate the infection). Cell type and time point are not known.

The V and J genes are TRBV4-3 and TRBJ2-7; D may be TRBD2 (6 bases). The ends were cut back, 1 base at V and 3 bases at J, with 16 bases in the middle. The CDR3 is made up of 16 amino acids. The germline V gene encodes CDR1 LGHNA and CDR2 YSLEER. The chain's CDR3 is CASSQVVGSGFYEQYF. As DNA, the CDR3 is TGCGCCAGCAGCCAAGTAGTCGGGAGCGGGTTCTACGAGCAGTACTTC.

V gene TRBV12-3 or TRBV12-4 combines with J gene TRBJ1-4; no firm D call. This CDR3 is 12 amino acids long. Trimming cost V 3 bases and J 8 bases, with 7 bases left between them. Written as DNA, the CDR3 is TGTGCCAGCAGTTTGGTCAGGGAAAAACTGTTTTTT. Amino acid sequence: CASSLVREKLFF.